This T cell receptor beta chain was profiled in a study of cytomegalovirus exposure and HLA in healthy donors (dated by TCRdb to 2015 to 2018). As for the study more broadly: According to an earlier analysis of several hundred of the donors, 150 million to 200 million T cells yielded 90 million to 140 million unique TCR beta sequences and 276 Gb of sequence data. Among the roughly 390 genotyped donors, approximately 77% belonged to the genetic ancestry cluster associated with self-reported Caucasian donors. In addition to the first cohort of about 650 subjects, a separate validation cohort of approximately 130 different subjects was used. Using immunosequencing, the study profiled T cell repertoires from around 670 subjects and related those repertoires to cytomegalovirus serostatus. Genome-wide SNP genotypes for about three fifths of the roughly 670 donors were used in a later genetic analysis, which treated that subset as a discovery cohort. A later analysis re-examined previously published TCR beta repertoires from more than 550 donors and added high-resolution HLA genotyping to investigate patterns of TCR occurrence. In the later analysis, no new phenotypic data were used to find candidate immune exposures; instead, reliance was placed on TCR beta sequences and their occurrence across donors. Because of strong linkage in the cohort, roughly 5 DR-DQ haplotypes were treated as single units for association and clustering. The number of donors typed differed by locus, with about 629-640 for A, B, C, DRB1 and DQB1, roughly 550 for DQA1, some 570 for DPA1, and some 440 for DPB1. All discovery cohort repertoires had been generated on a single sequencing platform. The study was designed to test whether signatures of past pathogen exposure could be identified by cataloging public T cell receptors. Alongside the repertoire data, information on donor age, sex, ethnicity and CMV serostatus was compiled. Class I and class II HLA loci were covered by the typing at four-digit resolution. The study combined high-throughput TCR immunosequencing, statistical association of individual TCRs with disease status, and machine learning to predict cytomegalovirus infection status. Approximately 310 gigabases of sequencing data and around 85 million unique TCR sequences made up an early release that covered 500 to 650 HLA-typed donors. To decide whether each TCR beta V gene segment behaved as functional or pseudogenic, an earlier analysis of some 600 of the donors relied on high-throughput TCR beta sequencing. Across approximately 400 genotyped donors of the cohort, an average of about 200,000 unique TCR beta nucleotide sequences per donor were sequenced, and roughly 18% of those sequences were non-productive. General study outcomes and caveats: Broadly in line with IMGT annotations, most TCR beta V segments showed up in productive rearrangements about 87% or about 30% of the time in an earlier analysis of around 600 of the donors. Immune exposure information for the cohort was limited to CMV serostatus. In a later genetic analysis, a missense DCLRE1C variant was associated with V-gene and J-gene trimming of TCR beta chains, and the association was replicated in an independent cohort. Most CMV-associated TCR beta chains appeared to be HLA-restricted in a later analysis, and the HLA associations seemed to be driven largely by CMV exposure. In a later analysis, several top co-occurrence clusters were reported to appear linked to parvovirus B19, influenza, CMV and Epstein-Barr virus. Specific HLA alleles were associated with about 17,000 TCR beta sequences at a false discovery rate of 0.05 in a later analysis. Some IMGT-functional V segments, including TRBV6-2 and TRBV6-3, could not be told apart with the 87-base-pair reads, so those segments were excluded. A total of roughly 160 TCR beta chains were listed by the study as associated with cytomegalovirus. According to the authors, the approach could potentially be generalized to other disease states and immunological phenotypes. The earlier analysis of some 540 of the donors excluded some 15 rarely observed V segments, including chromosome 9 orphons, because counts were too low. A further reported finding was that TCR beta sequences accurately predicted the HLA-A and HLA-B alleles for most subjects in the first cohort. A few of the identified cytomegalovirus-associated TCR beta chains were confirmed in vitro to be specific for cytomegalovirus antigens. Most TCR sequences were seen in very few donors, while some public TCRs were found in many individuals. Because HLA typing was missing for some donors at each locus, association tests included only the typed subset. Roughly uniform sequencing depth across donors was assumed in presence/absence analyses, although this assumption may not hold. A cluster of highly shared sequence variants was judged likely to represent a technical artifact of the sequencing pipeline. In a later genetic analysis, fewer N-insertions in productive TCRs were reported among donors in an Asian-associated ancestry cluster than the 666-donor mean. Compared with equally common non-associated chains, HLA-associated TCR beta chains in a later analysis were more clonally expanded and had lower generation probabilities. Only TCR beta chains were sequenced in this cohort, and the absence of alpha or paired-chain data limited detectable features. Strong co-occurrence of HLA alleles, especially DR and DQ, made assigning TCR associations to individual alleles difficult. A later analysis found that TCR association rates varied across HLA loci, with DRB1 alleles showing the most associated TCRs and HLA-C alleles the fewest. The classifier was reported to diagnose cytomegalovirus status with high specificity and sensitivity in both the original and validation cohorts. Correlated functional status among segregating V segments might be attributable to linkage disequilibrium, but an unknown experimental factor could not be ruled out.

The cohort comprised around 700 healthy bone marrow donors. At the time of sampling, every cohort member was nominally healthy, though immune exposures that went unrecorded were likely present. The donor tested CMV seronegative and was one of the 352 seronegative cohort members. Every donor gave a peripheral blood sample, and the peripheral blood mononuclear cells from that sample were used for TCR beta sequencing. The Qiagen DNeasy Blood Extraction Kit was used to extract genomic DNA from the blood cell samples. Libraries were constructed by the immunoSEQ multiplex PCR assay. For the multiplex PCR, a mixture combining 60 forward primers for TCR Vbeta segments and 13 reverse primers for TCR Jbeta segments was used. The CDR3 region of rearranged TCR beta genes was amplified from genomic DNA by a multiplex PCR assay. The amplified TCR beta libraries were sequenced on the Illumina HiSeq System as 87-base-pair reads. The original methods were these. Across the 600 to 700 repertoires, a later analysis counted around 80 million unique TCR beta chains, some 11 million of which were shared by at least two donors. Raw reads were error-corrected and collapsed into unique sequences by a nearest-neighbor algorithm in which closely related sequences were merged to remove PCR and sequencing errors. Alignment of CDR3 sequences to IMGT reference sequences was used to assign V, D and J gene segments. For a sequence to be retained, a match of at least six nucleotides to both a V gene segment and a J gene segment was required. Rearrangements were classified as productive when the CDR3 lacked stop codons and remained in frame with V and J, and all other rearrangements were classified as non-productive. Following IMGT convention, CDR3 was defined as the stretch from the second conserved V-encoded cysteine to the conserved J-encoded phenylalanine. The earlier analysis of fewer than 700 of the donors excluded sequences that lacked an unambiguous match to a single V gene segment. An earlier analysis of 587 of the donors classified V segments as functional when productive rearrangements were above 56.7% and as segregating when the standard deviation between donors was above 5%. To diagnose cytomegalovirus status from the catalog of TCR beta chain sequences, a statistical classification framework was built. V and J gene assignment, in a later analysis, came from comparing TCR nucleotide sequences with IMGT/GENE-DB human TR gene sequences. A later analysis assigned CDR3 sequences and most-parsimonious VDJ recombination scenarios with the TCRdist pipeline. In a later analysis, each TCR beta chain was defined by its CDR3 amino acid sequence together with its V-gene family, and reads without a unique V-gene family were excluded. As a way to deal with suspected cross-contamination and a sequencing artifact, a later analysis dropped under 600 nucleotide sequences that were highly shared and had low generation probability. A later analysis calculated a clonal expansion index for each public chain from normalized within-repertoire ranks of inferred template counts. Generation probabilities in a later analysis came from a VDJ recombination model fitted to out-of-frame rearrangements, and those results were checked against IGoR. In a later analysis, hypergeometric tests were used to score TCR-TCR, TCR-HLA and TCR-CMV co-occurrence, with a repertoire-size bias correction applied to TCR pairs. In a later analysis, false discovery rates were estimated by permuting HLA or CMV assignments 20 times. In a later analysis, co-occurring TCRs were grouped using DBSCAN, with TCRdist sequence similarity added in when clustering inside HLA-allele-positive subsets. For co-occurrence clustering, repertoires with fewer than 30,000 or more than 120,000 public chains were excluded, along with about five repertoires with anomalous nucleotide sharing. Here the immuneACCESS table is served through TCRdb, limited to in-frame sequences with V and J called. Missing clones are a known gap in these copies; in checked studies unresolved V genes cover under half, and the rest lacks a known reason. V, J and clone size are those of that table, while D and trimming were read from the DNA. A total of about 190,000 clones appear in this sample, around 81% of them only once. The ten largest clones take up about 2.2% of the sample.

The germline V gene specifies SGDLS as CDR1 and YYNGEE as CDR2. The junction carries 12 bases between V and J, which are trimmed by 4 bases and 7 bases respectively. The CDR3, cysteine through phenylalanine, is 13 amino acids long. Here the CDR3 DNA is all that survives: 39 bases in frame from base 1. Turning to this clone: Its antigen is not yet known. No base quality values were provided; no much bigger clone lies one nucleotide off.

The chain is made from TRBV9 and TRBJ1-5; possibly the D gene is TRBD1, per 6 matching bases. The sample consisted of PBMCs. The origin of this receptor is a woman aged 25-40 years in good health and CMV-seronegative. For the CDR3, the sequence is CASSPQGNQPQHF. In nucleotide form, the sequence is TGTGCCAGCAGCCCACAGGGAAACCAGCCCCAGCATTTT.